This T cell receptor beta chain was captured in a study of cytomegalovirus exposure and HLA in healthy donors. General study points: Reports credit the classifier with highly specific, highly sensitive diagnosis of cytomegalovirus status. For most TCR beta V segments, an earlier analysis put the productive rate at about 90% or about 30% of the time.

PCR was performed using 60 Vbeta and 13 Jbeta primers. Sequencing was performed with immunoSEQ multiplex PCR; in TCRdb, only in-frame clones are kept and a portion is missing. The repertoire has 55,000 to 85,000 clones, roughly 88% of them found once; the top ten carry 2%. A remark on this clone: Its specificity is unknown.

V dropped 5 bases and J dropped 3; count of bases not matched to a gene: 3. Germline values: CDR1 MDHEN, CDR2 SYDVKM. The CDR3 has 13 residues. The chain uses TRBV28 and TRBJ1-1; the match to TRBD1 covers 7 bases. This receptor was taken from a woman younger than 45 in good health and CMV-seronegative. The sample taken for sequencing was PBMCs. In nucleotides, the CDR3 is TGTGCCAGCAGTGGACAGGCCCACACTGAAGCTTTCTTT. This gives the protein CASSGQAHTEAFF.